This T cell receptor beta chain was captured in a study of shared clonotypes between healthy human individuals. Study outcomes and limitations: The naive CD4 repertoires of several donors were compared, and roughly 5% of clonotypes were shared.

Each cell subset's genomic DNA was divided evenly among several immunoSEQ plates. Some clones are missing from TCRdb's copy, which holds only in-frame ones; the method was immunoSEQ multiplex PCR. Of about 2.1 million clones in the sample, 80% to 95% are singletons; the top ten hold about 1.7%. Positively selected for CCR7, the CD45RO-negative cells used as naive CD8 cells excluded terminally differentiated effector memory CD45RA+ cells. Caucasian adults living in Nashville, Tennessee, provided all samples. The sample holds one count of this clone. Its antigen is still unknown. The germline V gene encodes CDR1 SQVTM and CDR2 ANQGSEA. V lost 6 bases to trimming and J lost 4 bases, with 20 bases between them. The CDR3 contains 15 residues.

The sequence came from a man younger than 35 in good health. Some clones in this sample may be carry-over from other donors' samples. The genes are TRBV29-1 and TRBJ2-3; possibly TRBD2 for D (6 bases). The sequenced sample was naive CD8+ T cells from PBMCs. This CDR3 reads CSVGGTGLGSDTQYF. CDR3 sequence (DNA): TGCAGCGTGGGAGGTACGGGCCTAGGCTCAGATACGCAGTATTTT.